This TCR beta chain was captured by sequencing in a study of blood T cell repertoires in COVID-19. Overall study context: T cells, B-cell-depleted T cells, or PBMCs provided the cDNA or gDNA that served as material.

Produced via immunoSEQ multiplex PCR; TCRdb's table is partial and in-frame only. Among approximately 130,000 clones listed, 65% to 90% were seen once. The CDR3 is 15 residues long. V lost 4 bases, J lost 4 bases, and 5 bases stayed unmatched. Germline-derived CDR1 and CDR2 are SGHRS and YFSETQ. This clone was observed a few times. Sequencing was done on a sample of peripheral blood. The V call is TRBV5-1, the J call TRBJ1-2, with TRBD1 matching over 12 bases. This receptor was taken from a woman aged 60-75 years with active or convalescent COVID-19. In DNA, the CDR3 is TGCGCCAGCAGCCTAGGGACAGGGGGCACCTATGGCTACACCTTC. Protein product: CASSLGTGGTYGYTF.